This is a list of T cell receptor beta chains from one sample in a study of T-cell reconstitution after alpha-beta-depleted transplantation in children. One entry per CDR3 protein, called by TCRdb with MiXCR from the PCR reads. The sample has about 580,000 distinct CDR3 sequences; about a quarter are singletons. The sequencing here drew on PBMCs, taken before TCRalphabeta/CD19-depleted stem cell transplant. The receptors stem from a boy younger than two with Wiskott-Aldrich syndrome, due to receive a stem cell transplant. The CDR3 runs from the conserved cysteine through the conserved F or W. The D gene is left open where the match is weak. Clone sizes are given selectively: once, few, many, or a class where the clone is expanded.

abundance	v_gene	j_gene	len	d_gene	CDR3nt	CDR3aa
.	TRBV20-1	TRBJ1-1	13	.	TGCAGTGCTAGGGGGACGGGGAACACTGAAGCTTTCTTT	CSARGTGNTEAFF
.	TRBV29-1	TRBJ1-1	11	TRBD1	TGCAGCGTTGGGACAGGCACTGAAGCTTTCTTT	CSVGTGTEAFF
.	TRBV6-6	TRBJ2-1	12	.	TGTGCCAGCAGTTACGAGGCCAATGAGCAGTTCTTC	CASSYEANEQFF
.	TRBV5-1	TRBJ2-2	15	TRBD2	TGCGCCAGCTTTCACCTAGCGGGAGGCACCGGGGAGCTGTTTTTT	CASFHLAGGTGELFF
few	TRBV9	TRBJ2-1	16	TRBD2	TGTGCCAGCAGCGTTACTAGCGGGAGCTCCTACAATGAGCAGTTCTTC	CASSVTSGSSYNEQFF
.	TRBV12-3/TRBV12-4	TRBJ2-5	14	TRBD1	TGTGCCAGCAGAACGGACAGGGGGTTAGAGACCCAGTACTTC	CASRTDRGLETQYF
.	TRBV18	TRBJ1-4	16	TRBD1	TGTGCCAGCTCACCAGTCGGACAGGGACGGGATGAAAAACTGTTTTTT	CASSPVGQGRDEKLFF
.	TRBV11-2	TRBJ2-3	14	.	TGTGCCAGCAGCTTAGCCTTAGTCACAGATACGCAGTATTTT	CASSLALVTDTQYF
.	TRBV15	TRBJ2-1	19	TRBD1	TGTGCCACCAGCAGGGTAAGAGGACAGGGGACAAGCTCCTACAATGAGCAGTTCTTC	CATSRVRGQGTSSYNEQFF
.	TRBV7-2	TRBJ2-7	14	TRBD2	TGTGCCAGCAGCCTTAAGCGGGACTCCTACGAGCAGTACTTC	CASSLKRDSYEQYF
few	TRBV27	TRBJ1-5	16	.	TGTGCCAGCAGTTCTGACAGCCTAGGAAGCAATCAGCCCCAGCATTTT	CASSSDSLGSNQPQHF
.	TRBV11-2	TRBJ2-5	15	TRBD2	TGTGCCAGCAGCTTGATGGGCGGGAGGGTGGAGACCCAGTACTTC	CASSLMGGRVETQYF
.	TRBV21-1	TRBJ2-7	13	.	TGTGCCAGCAGTCCCCTGGGAGGGTACGAGCAGTACTTC	CASSPLGGYEQYF
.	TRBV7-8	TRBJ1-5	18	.	TGTGCCAGCAGCTTCATATTCCGAGGAGGGTCAGGCAATCAGCCCCAGCATTTT	CASSFIFRGGSGNQPQHF
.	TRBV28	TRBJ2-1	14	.	TGTGCCAGCGCAGGGCTCCCCTTCTACAATGAGCAGTTCTTC	CASAGLPFYNEQFF
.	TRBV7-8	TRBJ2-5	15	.	TGTGCCAGCAGCCCGCTTCCTGCTAGCGAAGGGACCCAGTACTTC	CASSPLPASEGTQYF
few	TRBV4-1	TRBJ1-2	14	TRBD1	TGCGCCAGCAGCCAAAAGGGACAGGGGCTTGGCTACACCTTC	CASSQKGQGLGYTF
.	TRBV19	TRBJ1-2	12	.	TGTGCCAGTAGTACCCGTCGGGATGGCTACACCTTC	CASSTRRDGYTF
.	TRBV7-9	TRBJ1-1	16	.	TGTGCCAGCACCAAGGGAAGGGGTTCGGGGAACACTGAAGCTTTCTTT	CASTKGRGSGNTEAFF
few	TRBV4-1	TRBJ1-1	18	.	TGCGCCAGCAGCCAAGAAACCGGTGGCCCCCGAGGGTACACTGAAGCTTTCTTT	CASSQETGGPRGYTEAFF
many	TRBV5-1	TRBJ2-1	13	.	TGCGCCAGCAGCCCGTACCGGGACAATGAGCAGTTCTTC	CASSPYRDNEQFF
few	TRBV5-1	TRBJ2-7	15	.	TGCGCCAGCAGCTTGCGGACCGGGTCCTCCTACGAGCAGTACTTC	CASSLRTGSSYEQYF
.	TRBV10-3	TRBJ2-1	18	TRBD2	TGTGCCATCAGTCCCGTGACCGGGACTAGCGGGAGTTTCTATGAGCAGTTCTTC	CAISPVTGTSGSFYEQFF
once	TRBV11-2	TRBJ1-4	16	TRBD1	TGTGCCAGCAGCCTCTTCGGGGGACAGTCTAATGAAAAACTGTTTTTT	CASSLFGGQSNEKLFF
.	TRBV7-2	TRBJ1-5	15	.	TGTGCCAGCAGCTCCCAGGGTGGGAACAATCAGCCCCAGCATTTT	CASSSQGGNNQPQHF
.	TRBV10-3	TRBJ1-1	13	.	TGTGCCATCAGTGAAGTTCCGAACACTGAAGCTTTCTTT	CAISEVPNTEAFF
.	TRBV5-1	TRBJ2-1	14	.	TGCGCCAGCAGCGCGGACCGCTCCTACAATGAGCAGTTCTTC	CASSADRSYNEQFF
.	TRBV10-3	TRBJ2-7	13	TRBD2	TGTGCCATCGCGCTAGCGGGAGGGTACGAGCAGTACTTC	CAIALAGGYEQYF
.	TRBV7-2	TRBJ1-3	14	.	TGTGCCAGCAGCTTAGCGATGGGTGGAAACACCATATATTTT	CASSLAMGGNTIYF
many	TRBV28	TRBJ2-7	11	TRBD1	TGTGCCAGCAGTTCGGACAGGCGGTCCCCTTTC	CASSSDRRSPF
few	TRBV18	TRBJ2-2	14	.	TGTGCCAGCTCACGTCTTTCGAACACCGGGGAGCTGTTTTTT	CASSRLSNTGELFF
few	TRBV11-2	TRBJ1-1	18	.	TGTGCCAGCAGCTTACGGACGAAGGGTTTTCGAGGGAACACTGAAGCTTTCTTT	CASSLRTKGFRGNTEAFF
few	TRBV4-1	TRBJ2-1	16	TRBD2	TGCGCCAGCAGCCCTCACCTAGCGGGAATATACAATGAGCAGTTCTTC	CASSPHLAGIYNEQFF
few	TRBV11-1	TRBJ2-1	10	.	TGTGCCAGCGAAGGAGGTGAGCAGTTCTTC	CASEGGEQFF
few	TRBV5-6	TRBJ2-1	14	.	TGTGCCAGCAGCTTTAGAACACCCTACAATGAGCAGTTCTTC	CASSFRTPYNEQFF
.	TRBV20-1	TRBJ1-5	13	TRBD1	TGCAGTGCTCCCAGACAGGGGAATCAGCCCCAGCATTTT	CSAPRQGNQPQHF
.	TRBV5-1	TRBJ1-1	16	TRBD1	TGCGCCAGCAGCCCGGGACAGGGATTGGGCCTCACTGAAGCTTTCTTT	CASSPGQGLGLTEAFF
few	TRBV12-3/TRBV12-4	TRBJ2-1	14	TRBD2	TGTGCCAGCAGTTTAGTGCTAGCGGAGGGGAAGCAGTTCTTC	CASSLVLAEGKQFF
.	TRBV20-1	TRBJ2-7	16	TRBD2	TGCAGTGTCGAGGGACTAGCGGGAGGGTTTGGCTACGAGCAGTACTTC	CSVEGLAGGFGYEQYF
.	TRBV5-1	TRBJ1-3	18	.	TGCGCCAGCAGCTTCGGTTCGGTTGGGCGTTTCTCTGGAAACACCATATATTTT	CASSFGSVGRFSGNTIYF
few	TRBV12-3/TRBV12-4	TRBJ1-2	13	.	TGTGCCAGCAGTCCCTCGATCGTCTATGGCTACACCTTC	CASSPSIVYGYTF
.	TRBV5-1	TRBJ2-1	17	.	TGCGCCAGCAGCCGTAGCACCTCAACCAGCTCCTACAATGAGCAGTTCTTC	CASSRSTSTSSYNEQFF
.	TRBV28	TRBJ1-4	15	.	TGTGCCAGCAGCTATATGCGACGGGGAAATGAAAAACTGTTTTTT	CASSYMRRGNEKLFF
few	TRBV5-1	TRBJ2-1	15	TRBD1	TGCGCCAGCAGCTGGGGACAGGGGGACGCGGCTGAGCAGTTCTTC	CASSWGQGDAAEQFF
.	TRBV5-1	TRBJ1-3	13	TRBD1	TGCGCCAGCAGCCAGGGACAGGGTGACACCATATATTTT	CASSQGQGDTIYF
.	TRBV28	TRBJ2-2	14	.	TGTGCCAGCAGTCCTCCCTGGTCGGTCCGGGAGCTGTTTTTT	CASSPPWSVRELFF
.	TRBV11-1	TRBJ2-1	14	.	TGTGCCAGCAGCTCCCGCCCTAAAAGGGATGAGCAGTTCTTC	CASSSRPKRDEQFF
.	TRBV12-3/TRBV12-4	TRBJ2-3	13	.	TGTGCCAGCAGTTTTGGGGGGGCAAATACGCAGTATTTT	CASSFGGANTQYF
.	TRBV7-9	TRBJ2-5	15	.	TGTGCCAGCAGCTTAGATGGGGGATTTGTTGAGACCCAGTACTTC	CASSLDGGFVETQYF
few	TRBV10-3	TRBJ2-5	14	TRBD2	TGTGCCATCAGTCGCGGGAGAGACCAAGAGACCCAGTACTTC	CAISRGRDQETQYF